This paragraph reports one T cell receptor (beta chain). In the original workflow: Estimated nucleated cell counts came from reference gene primer amplification. Sequenced by immunoSEQ multiplex PCR; TCRdb stores in-frame clones only, minus some. The V and J calls and clone size were taken over from that table, and D and trimming were inferred from the DNA. The sample has 90,000 or so clones, more than 65% seen once; the top ten hold just under 25%. The source of the sample is a study of blood T cell repertoires in COVID-19. Study-level background: Samples taken during acute and convalescent COVID-19 were collected in the United States, Italy and Spain. From T cells, B-cell-depleted T cells, or PBMCs came the material, which was cDNA or gDNA.

The germline gives CDR1 MDHEN, CDR2 SYDVKM. The length of the CDR3 is 16 residues. The junction had 3 bases not matched to a gene; V was cut back by 4 bases and J by 0 bases. The clonotype was recovered from a man in his 60s with acute or convalescent COVID-19. Specimen: peripheral blood. The gene calls are TRBV28 and TRBJ1-5; 10 bases line up with TRBD1. The DNA for the CDR3 is TGTGCCAGCAGTTCCCGACAGGGGGCTAGCAATCAGCCCCAGCATTTT. Translation: CASSSRQGASNQPQHF.